This T cell receptor beta chain was recovered during a study of persistence of HIV-infected CD4 T cells. General observations from the study: Degenerate expanded CDR3beta sequences were enriched among CMV- and Gag-responding cells.

The immunoSEQ assay was version 4, run in survey mode. Each sample used up to roughly 1 ug genomic DNA diluted to approximately 9.2 ng/uL. Assay used: immunoSEQ multiplex PCR; TCRdb lists only in-frame clones, some missing. The table records 35,000 to 40,000 clones, approximately 80% of them present only once. Turning to this clone: What it binds is not known.

The V and J ends lost 7 bases and 4 bases, in that order; junction bases with no gene match: 4. The CDR3 covers 14 residues. Germline V gene lookup returns CDR1 SNHLY and CDR2 FYNNEI. Lysates of CMV-infected fibroblasts at about 10 ug/mL stimulated these cells. CD40L/CD69 double-negative CD45RO-high memory CD4+ T cells were collected. The chain recombines TRBV2 with TRBJ2-3, with 11 bases that match TRBD2. Here the sequenced sample was CD4+ T cells sorted from PBMCs after roughly 18-hour stimulation, taken from a patient who received antiretroviral therapy. The receptor's source is an adult man with HIV who was CMV-seropositive. DNA of the CDR3: TGTGCCAGCATTAGCGGGGGGGCGGCAGATACGCAGTATTTT. Protein: CASISGGAADTQYF.